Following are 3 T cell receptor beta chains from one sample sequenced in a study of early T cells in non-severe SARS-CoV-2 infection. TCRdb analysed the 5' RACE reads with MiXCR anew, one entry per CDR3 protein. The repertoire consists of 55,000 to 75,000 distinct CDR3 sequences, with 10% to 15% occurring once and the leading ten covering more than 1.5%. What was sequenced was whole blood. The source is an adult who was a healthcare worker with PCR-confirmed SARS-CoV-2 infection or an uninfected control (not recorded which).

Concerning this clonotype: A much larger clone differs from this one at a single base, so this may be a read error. The CDR3 DNA sequence: TGTGCCAGCAGCTTAGCGGCGGGGCCTGTGCAGTTCTTC. It translates to CASSLAAGPVQFF. The genes are TRBV11-2 and TRBJ2-1, with D perhaps TRBD2 (6 bases). The germline gives CDR1 SGHAT, CDR2 FQNNGV. Trimming took off 1 base at V and 12 bases at J, with 13 bases between the two ends. The CDR3 sequence is 13 residues long.

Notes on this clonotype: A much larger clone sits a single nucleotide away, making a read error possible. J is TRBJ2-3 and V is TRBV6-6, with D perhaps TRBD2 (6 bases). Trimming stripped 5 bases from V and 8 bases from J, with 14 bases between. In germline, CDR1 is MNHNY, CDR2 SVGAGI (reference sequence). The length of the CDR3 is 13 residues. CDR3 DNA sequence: TGTGCCAGCAGTGGGGAGGCTTCAGGTACGCAGTATTTT. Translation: CASSGEASGTQYF.

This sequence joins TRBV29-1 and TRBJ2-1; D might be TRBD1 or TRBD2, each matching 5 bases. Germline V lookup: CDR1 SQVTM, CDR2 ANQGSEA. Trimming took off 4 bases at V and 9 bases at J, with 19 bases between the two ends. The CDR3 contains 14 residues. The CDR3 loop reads CSVGPGRVGGEQFF. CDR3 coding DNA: TGCAGCGTTGGACCGGGGCGGGTCGGAGGTGAGCAGTTCTTC.